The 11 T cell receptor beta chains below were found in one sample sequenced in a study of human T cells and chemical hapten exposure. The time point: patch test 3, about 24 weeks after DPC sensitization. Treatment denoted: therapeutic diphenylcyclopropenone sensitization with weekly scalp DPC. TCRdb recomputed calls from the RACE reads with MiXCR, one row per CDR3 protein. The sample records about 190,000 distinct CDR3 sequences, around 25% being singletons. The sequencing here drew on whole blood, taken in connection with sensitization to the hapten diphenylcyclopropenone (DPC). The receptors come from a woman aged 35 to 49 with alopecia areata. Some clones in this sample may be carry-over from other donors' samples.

The CDR3 bases are TGTGCCAGTAGTATCGAGTACGGGGGCCATGGCTACACCTTC. Encoded protein: CASSIEYGGHGYTF. V and J are TRBV19 and TRBJ1-2; a weak D match, TRBD1 (6 bases). Germline CDR1 and CDR2: LNHDA and SQIVND (reference sequence). This CDR3 comprises 14 residues. Trimming stripped 3 bases from V and 6 bases from J, with 14 bases between.

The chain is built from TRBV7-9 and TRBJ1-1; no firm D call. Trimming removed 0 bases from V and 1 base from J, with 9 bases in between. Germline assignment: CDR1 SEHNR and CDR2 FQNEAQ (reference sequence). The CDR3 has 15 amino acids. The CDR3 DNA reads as TGTGCCAGCAGCTTAGCGCTCGGCGAGAACACTGAAGCTTTCTTT. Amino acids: CASSLALGENTEAFF.

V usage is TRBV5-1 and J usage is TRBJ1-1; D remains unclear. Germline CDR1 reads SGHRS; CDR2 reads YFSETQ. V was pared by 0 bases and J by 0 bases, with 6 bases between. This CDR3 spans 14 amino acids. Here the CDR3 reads CASSLASVNTEAFF. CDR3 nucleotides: TGCGCCAGCAGCTTGGCGAGTGTGAACACTGAAGCTTTCTTT.

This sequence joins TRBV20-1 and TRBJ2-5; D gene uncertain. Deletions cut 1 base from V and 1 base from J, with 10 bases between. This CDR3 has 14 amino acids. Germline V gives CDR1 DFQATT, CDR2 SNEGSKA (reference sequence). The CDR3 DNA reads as TGCAGTGCTAGAGTCTCAGGCTTCCAAGAGACCCAGTACTTC. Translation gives CSARVSGFQETQYF.

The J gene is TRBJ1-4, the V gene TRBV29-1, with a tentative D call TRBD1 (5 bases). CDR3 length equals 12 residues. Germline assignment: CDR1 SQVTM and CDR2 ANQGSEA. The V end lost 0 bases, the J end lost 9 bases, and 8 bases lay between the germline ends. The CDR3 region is CSVEDRGKKLFF. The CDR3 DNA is TGCAGCGTTGAAGATCGGGGGAAAAAACTGTTTTTT.

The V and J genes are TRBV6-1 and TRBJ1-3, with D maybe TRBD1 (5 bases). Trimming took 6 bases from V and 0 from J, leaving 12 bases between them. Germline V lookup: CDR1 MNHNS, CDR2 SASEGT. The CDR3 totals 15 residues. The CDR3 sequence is CASSQGRSSGNTIYF. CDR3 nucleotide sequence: TGTGCCAGCAGCCAGGGACGCAGCTCTGGAAACACCATATATTTT.

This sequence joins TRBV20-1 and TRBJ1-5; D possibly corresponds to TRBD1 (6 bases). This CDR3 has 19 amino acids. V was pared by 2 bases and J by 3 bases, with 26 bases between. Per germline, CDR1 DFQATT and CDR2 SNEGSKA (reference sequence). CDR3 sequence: CSARQGRRGPRPYNQPQHF. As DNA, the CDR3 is TGCAGTGCTAGACAGGGGAGAAGGGGCCCGAGGCCTTACAATCAGCCCCAGCATTTT.

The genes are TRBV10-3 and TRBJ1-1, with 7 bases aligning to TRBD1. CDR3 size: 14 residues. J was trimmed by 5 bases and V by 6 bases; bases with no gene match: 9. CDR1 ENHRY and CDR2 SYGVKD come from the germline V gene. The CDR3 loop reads CAISATGWGTEAFF. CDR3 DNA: TGTGCCATCAGCGCGACAGGGTGGGGGACTGAAGCTTTCTTT.

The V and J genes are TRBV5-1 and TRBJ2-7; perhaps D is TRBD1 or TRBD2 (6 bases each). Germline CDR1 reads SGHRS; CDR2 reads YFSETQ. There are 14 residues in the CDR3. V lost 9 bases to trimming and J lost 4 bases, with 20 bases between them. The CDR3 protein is CATAPQGGKYEQYF. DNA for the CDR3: TGCGCCACCGCGCCACAGGGAGGCAAGTACGAGCAGTACTTC.

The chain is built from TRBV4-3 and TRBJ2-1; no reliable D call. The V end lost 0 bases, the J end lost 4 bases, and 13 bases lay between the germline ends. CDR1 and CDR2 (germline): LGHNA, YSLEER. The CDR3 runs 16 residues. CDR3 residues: CASSQDIDRSYNEQFF. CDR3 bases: TGCGCCAGCAGCCAAGATATAGACCGCTCGTACAATGAGCAGTTCTTC.

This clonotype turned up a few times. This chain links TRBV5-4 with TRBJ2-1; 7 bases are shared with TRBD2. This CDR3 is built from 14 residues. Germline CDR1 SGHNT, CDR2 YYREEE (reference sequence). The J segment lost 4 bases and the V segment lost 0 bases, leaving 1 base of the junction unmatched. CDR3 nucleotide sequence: TGTGCCAGCAGCTTGGCCGGGAGGTACAATGAGCAGTTCTTC. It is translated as CASSLAGRYNEQFF.